This T cell receptor (beta chain) was found in a study of T cell responses to AZD1222 COVID-19 vaccine. The V end lost 7 bases, the J end lost 3 bases, and 7 bases lay between the germline ends. Germline CDR1 is LNHDA and CDR2 is SQIVND (reference sequence). This CDR3 has 12 amino acids. On this clone: Its antigen is currently unknown.

Whole-study findings and limits: Rises in breadth and depth of Spike-specific TCRs came after two AZD1222 doses. The study found vaccine-associated CD4 TCRs spanning spike, dominant at 160-218 and 743-854.

The table came from immunoSEQ multiplex PCR; TCRdb's copy has only in-frame clones and leaves some out. This table has under 200,000 clones, 88% appearing once. The TCR was taken from an adult who received the AZD1222 COVID-19 vaccine. The V call is TRBV19, the J call TRBJ1-5; D gene uncertain. Sequencing was performed on peripheral blood, taken 28 days after the second AZD1222 dose. The CDR3 here is CASNGVNQPQHF. In DNA, the CDR3 is TGTGCCAGTAATGGAGTCAATCAGCCCCAGCATTTT. Together with reference TRBV19 and TRBJ1-5, the CDR3 gives the full variable domain: DGGITQSPKYLFRKEGQNVTLSCEQNLNHDAMYWYRQDPGQGLRLIYYSQIVNDFQKGDIAEGYSVSREKKESFPLTVTSAQKNPTAFYLCASNGVNQPQHFGDGTRLSIL.